The 31 T cell receptor beta chains below all came from one sample that was sequenced in a study of spatial heterogeneity in lung cancer (dated by TCRdb to between 2018 and 2021). Interpreted using the paper, the time point label stands for: sample taken at primary tumor resection. The paper's findings and limits, for the study overall: The number of expanded intratumoral alpha and beta TCRs correlated with the tumor nonsynonymous mutation count.

These TCRs' antigens remain unknown. Library preparation was by 5' RACE. Sequencing relied on a NextSeq 500. TCRdb applied fastp at Q25 and MiXCR to the public reads, then kept only in-frame beta chains. Rows merge per CDR3 protein into single entries with the most common DNA and genes. The sample contains a few thousand distinct CDR3 sequences, about 45% of them found a single time. Less than 25% of the sample is in the top ten clones. The sample was lung tumor tissue, taken at surgery. These receptors came from a male donor with early-stage non-small cell lung cancer.

The rearrangement links TRBV7-9 to TRBJ2-3, with TRBD1 matching 8 bases. Germline V gives CDR1 SEHNR, CDR2 FQNEAQ (reference sequence). Unmatched junction bases numbered 8, after V lost 5 bases and J lost 1 base. The CDR3 length is 16 residues. CDR3 bases: TGTGCCAGCAGCCTCCGCACAGGGGGGCGCACAGATACGCAGTATTTT. Its protein is CASSLRTGGRTDTQYF.

The chain couples TRBV7-9 to TRBJ2-3, with 7 bases identical to TRBD1. The CDR3 loop spans 15 amino acids. With V trimmed by 5 bases and J by 0 bases, 5 bases remained unmatched. The germline V gene encodes CDR1 SEHNR and CDR2 FQNEAQ (reference sequence). The CDR3 coding sequence is TGTGCCAGCAGCACGGACAGGACGAGCACAGATACGCAGTATTTT. Translated, it gives CASSTDRTSTDTQYF.

The chain is built from TRBV4-2 and TRBJ2-1; unclear D gene. Deletions cut 1 base from V and 6 bases from J, with 4 bases between. There are 12 residues in the CDR3. The germline V gene encodes CDR1 LGHNA and CDR2 YNFKEQ. Here the CDR3 reads CASSQVTNEQFF. CDR3 nucleotide sequence: TGTGCCAGCAGCCAAGTCACCAATGAGCAGTTCTTC.

In its sample, this clonotype is large. The V and J genes are TRBV7-6 and TRBJ1-3; the D is unclear. The CDR3 is 14 amino acids. The V end was cut by 3 bases, the J end by 2 bases, with 8 bases between. Germline V gene data show CDR1 as SGHVS and CDR2 as FNYEAQ. CDR3 sequence reads: CASSFGLAGNTIYF. CDR3 bases: TGTGCCAGCAGCTTCGGTTTAGCTGGAAACACCATATATTTT. The full variable domain, its missing parts supplied by reference TRBV7-6 and TRBJ1-3, is GAGVSQSPRYKVTKRGQDVALRCDPISGHVSLYWYRQALGQGPEFLTYFNYEAQQDKSGLPNDRFSAERPEGSISTLTIQRTEQRDSAMYRCASSFGLAGNTIYFGEGSWLTVV.

The table lists this clonotype with a few counts. The genes are TRBV30 and TRBJ2-7, with TRBD1 matching over 9 bases. The V segment lost 2 bases and the J segment 5 bases; nucleotides outside the gene matches: 7. This CDR3 is built from 14 residues. CDR1 and CDR2 from the germline V gene are GTSNPN and SVGIG (reference sequence). The CDR3 DNA sequence: TGTGCCTGGAGTACCGGGACAGGGAGCGACGAGCAGTACTTC. Protein: CAWSTGTGSDEQYF.

The chain combines TRBV6-2 or TRBV6-3 with TRBJ2-3; D unresolved. Between the trimmed V and J ends, which lost 3 bases and 4 bases, there was a span of 2 bases. Germline V gives CDR1 MNHEY, CDR2 SVGEGT. The CDR3 contains 11 residues. The CDR3 sequence is CASSYPDTQYF. In nucleotides, the CDR3 is TGTGCCAGCAGTTATCCAGATACGCAGTATTTT.

This clonotype was seen just once. The J gene is TRBJ2-1, the V gene TRBV20-1, with D possibly being TRBD1 or TRBD2 (5 bases each). This CDR3 region has 15 residues. CDR1 is DFQATT and CDR2 is SNEGSKA in the germline V gene (reference sequence). V was shortened by 5 bases and J by 7 bases, with 21 bases between the two germline ends. The CDR3 loop reads CSAPSPGPGLNEQFF. The DNA of the CDR3 is TGCAGTGCTCCCTCTCCGGGACCTGGACTTAATGAGCAGTTCTTC.

This clonotype has just a few counts. The CDR3 bases are TGCAGTGCTAGCTCCCACTGGGCTATCAAAAACATTCAGTACTTC. Protein product: CSASSHWAIKNIQYF. This rearrangement joins TRBV20-1 to TRBJ2-4, with no clear D. The CDR3 has 15 amino acids. Germline assignment: CDR1 DFQATT and CDR2 SNEGSKA (reference sequence). V gave up 3 bases and J gave up 3 bases, with 15 bases separating them.

Here the CDR3 DNA reads TGTGCCAGCTCACCGGGACAGGGGTTAGACAATGAGCAGTTCTTC. Protein sequence: CASSPGQGLDNEQFF. The chain recombines TRBV18 with TRBJ2-1; 10 nucleotides align to TRBD1. The junction had 4 bases not matched to a gene; V was cut back by 3 bases and J by 5 bases. In germline, CDR1 is KGHSH, CDR2 LQKENI. The CDR3 length is 15 residues.

This clonotype was seen more than once but under ten times. The CDR3 here is CASSQVPAGGSTQYF. The CDR3, as DNA: TGTGCCAGCAGCCAAGTGCCGGCGGGGGGTTCGACCCAGTACTTC. The chain employs TRBV3-1 and TRBJ2-5, with 8 nucleotides matching TRBD2. CDR1 and CDR2 from the germline V gene are LGHDT and YNNKEL (reference sequence). The junction had 8 bases not matched to a gene; V was cut back by 1 base and J by 7 bases. CDR3 length: 15 amino acids.

The V call is TRBV4-3, the J call TRBJ2-7, with TRBD1 matching over 7 bases. The germline V gene encodes CDR1 LGHNA and CDR2 YSLEER. CDR3 size: 15 residues. Unmatched junction bases numbered 7, after V lost 0 bases and J lost 5 bases. CDR3 coding DNA: TGCGCCAGCAGCCAAGACCCCCGAGGGGGCAACGAGCAGTACTTC. This translates into CASSQDPRGGNEQYF.

The chain couples TRBV9 to TRBJ2-1; 8 positions agree with TRBD2. Germline V gene sequence: CDR1 SGDLS, CDR2 YYNGEE. This CDR3 spans 15 amino acids. After removal of 9 bases from V and 10 bases from J, the junction contained 18 bases not matched to a gene. The CDR3 DNA sequence: TGTGCCACATCGGGAGGCGGGGGGCCTCGTAACGAGCAGTTCTTC. This encodes CATSGGGGPRNEQFF.

This clonotype came up a few times. This chain connects TRBV7-2 to TRBJ2-1; D unclear. The CDR3 covers 13 residues. Per germline, CDR1 SGHTA and CDR2 FQGNSA. V gave up 4 bases and J gave up 8 bases, with 12 bases separating them. CDR3 region: CASSWNKGDEQFF. In nucleotides, the CDR3 is TGTGCCAGCAGCTGGAATAAAGGCGATGAGCAGTTCTTC. The variable domain in full, with the rest retrieved from reference TRBV7-2 and TRBJ2-1, is GAGVSQSPSNKVTEKGKDVELRCDPISGHTALYWYRQSLGQGLEFLIYFQGNSAPDKSGLPSDRFSAERTGGSVSTLTIQRTQQEDSAVYLCASSWNKGDEQFFGPGTRLTVL.

This clonotype was found a few times. The chain links TRBV18 to TRBJ2-1, with a weak D call TRBD1 (6 bases). The CDR3 extends over 16 amino acids. V gave up 8 bases and J gave up 7 bases, with 24 bases separating them. The V gene's germline CDR1 is KGHSH and CDR2 LQKENI. CDR3 nucleotide sequence: TGTGCCAGCACCCTCGCGTTAGGGGGTTTTAGGAATGAGCAGTTCTTC. This codes for CASTLALGGFRNEQFF.

This rearrangement joins TRBV29-1 to TRBJ2-5; no firm D call. CDR3 length equals 12 residues. The germline V gene encodes CDR1 SQVTM and CDR2 ANQGSEA. Between the trimmed V and J ends, which lost 7 bases and 1 base, there was a span of 10 bases. The CDR3 reads CSGGMLQETQYF. CDR3 in DNA: TGCAGCGGGGGTATGCTCCAAGAGACCCAGTACTTC.

The J gene is TRBJ2-3, the V gene TRBV28; D tentatively reads TRBD1 or TRBD2 (5 bases each). Germline CDR1 and CDR2: MDHEN and SYDVKM. Trimming took 7 bases from V and 0 from J, leaving 14 bases between them. CDR3 length: 15 residues. The CDR3 loop reads CASNSGTVSTDTQYF. The CDR3, as DNA: TGTGCCAGCAACTCCGGGACGGTTAGCACAGATACGCAGTATTTT.

By proportion, this clonotype is large (0.1 to 1%). The chain couples TRBV9 to TRBJ2-1; tentatively, D is TRBD2 (6 bases). The V end was cut by 4 bases, the J end by 7 bases, with 24 bases between. The CDR3 has 17 residues. From germline, CDR1 is SGDLS and CDR2 YYNGEE. CDR3 amino acids: CASSPFGGKMGGNEQFF. As DNA, the CDR3 is TGTGCCAGCAGCCCCTTTGGTGGAAAGATGGGGGGAAATGAGCAGTTCTTC.

This clonotype was observed a few times. The V call is TRBV7-3, the J call TRBJ2-3; 9 bases are a match to TRBD2. The CDR3 consists of 14 residues. With 5 bases clipped from V and 3 bases from J, the junction kept 3 bases outside the gene matches. In germline, CDR1 is SGHTA, CDR2 FQGTGA. CDR3 loop: CASSAGGTTDTQYF. DNA of the CDR3: TGTGCCAGCAGCGCGGGGGGGACAACAGATACGCAGTATTTT.

This clonotype was seen only a few times. The rearrangement joins TRBV5-4 to TRBJ2-7, with D tentatively TRBD1 (6 bases). The CDR3 sequence is 15 residues long. The germline gives CDR1 SGHNT, CDR2 YYREEE (reference sequence). Deletions cut 0 bases from V and 5 bases from J, with 15 bases between. CDR3 loop: CASSLDRGTFNEQYF. The CDR3 coding sequence is TGTGCCAGCAGCTTGGATAGGGGGACATTTAACGAGCAGTACTTC.

The rearrangement uses TRBV5-5 and TRBJ2-7; no firm D call. The germline CDR1 and CDR2 sequences are SGHKS and YYEKEE (reference sequence). This CDR3 has 16 amino acids. V dropped 3 bases and J dropped 3 bases, with 19 bases sitting between them. CDR3 residues: CASSSIAASLFYEQYF. The CDR3 DNA follows: TGTGCCAGCAGCTCTATTGCGGCATCCCTATTCTACGAGCAGTACTTC.

The rearrangement uses TRBV29-1 and TRBJ2-1, with a tentative D call TRBD2 (5 bases). The CDR3 extends over 15 amino acids. Germline V gene lookup returns CDR1 SQVTM and CDR2 ANQGSEA. V gave up 1 base and J gave up 1 base, with 11 bases separating them. CDR3 region: CSVEAGGLSYNEQFF. Here the CDR3 DNA reads TGCAGCGTTGAAGCGGGCGGACTTTCCTACAATGAGCAGTTCTTC.

The genes are TRBV5-4 and TRBJ2-2, with a possible D match to TRBD2 (6 bases). This CDR3 is 16 amino acids long. In germline, CDR1 is SGHNT, CDR2 YYREEE (reference sequence). V was cut by 4 bases and J by 1 base, with 14 bases left in between. CDR3 amino acids: CASSPSSGGNTGELFF. CDR3 sequence (DNA): TGTGCCAGCAGCCCTTCCTCCGGGGGGAACACCGGGGAGCTGTTTTTT.

V and J are TRBV20-1 and TRBJ2-5; possible D gene TRBD2, 5 bases. Trimming shortened V by 0 bases and J by 3 bases, and 8 bases separated the two germline ends. Germline CDR1 and CDR2: DFQATT and SNEGSKA (reference sequence). CDR3 size: 13 residues. CDR3 in DNA: TGCAGTGCTAGAGATTTCGGGGAAGAGACCCAGTACTTC. Encoded protein: CSARDFGEETQYF.

This chain connects TRBV5-1 to TRBJ2-7, with D unresolved. The V gene lost 3 bases and the J gene lost 7 bases, with 8 bases spanning the gap. The CDR3 runs to 11 residues. CDR1 and CDR2 from the germline V gene are SGHRS and YFSETQ. CDR3 DNA sequence: TGCGCCAGCAGCTCTCAAGGGGAGCAGTACTTC. It yields the protein CASSSQGEQYF.

This chain links TRBV21-1 with TRBJ2-2. TRBV21-1 is given as a pseudogene. CDR3 length: 14 residues. CDR3 sequence reads: CASSKFPNTGELFF. CDR3 DNA: TGTGCCAGCAGCAAATTTCCGAACACCGGGGAGCTGTTTTTT.

The J gene is TRBJ2-7, the V gene TRBV3-1; TRBD2 is a possible D gene (6 bases). Trimming left V 3 bases short and J 0 bases short, with 15 bases between. The CDR3 is 16 residues long. The germline V gene has CDR1 LGHDT and CDR2 YNNKEL (reference sequence). CDR3 protein: CASSHYRDLSSYEQYF. In DNA form, the CDR3 reads TGTGCCAGCAGCCATTACCGGGACTTGAGCTCCTACGAGCAGTACTTC.

This clonotype appeared a single time. V gene TRBV11-1 combines with J gene TRBJ2-1; maybe TRBD1 (6 bases). The V gene lost 6 bases and the J gene lost 8 bases, with 11 bases spanning the gap. The CDR3 consists of 12 residues. Germline CDR1 reads SGHAT; CDR2 reads FQDESV (reference sequence). This CDR3 is CASSGGNYEQFF. CDR3 coding DNA: TGTGCCAGCAGTGGGGGCAACTATGAGCAGTTCTTC.

The V gene is TRBV4-3, the J gene TRBJ2-3; D perhaps matches TRBD2 (5 bases). The germline CDR1 and CDR2 sequences are LGHNA and YSLEER. Trimming removed 1 base from V and 10 bases from J, with 12 bases in between. This CDR3 spans 13 amino acids. CDR3 protein: CASSQAPGMPQYF. The CDR3 nucleotides read TGCGCCAGCAGCCAAGCCCCCGGGATGCCGCAGTATTTT.

This rearrangement joins TRBV20-1 to TRBJ2-7; 12 bases line up with TRBD2. The CDR3 loop spans 15 amino acids. V shed 5 bases and J 3 bases; nucleotides not matched to a gene: 8. The V gene's germline CDR1 is DFQATT and CDR2 SNEGSKA (reference sequence). The CDR3 protein is CSAPRPSGGDYEQYF. Written as DNA, the CDR3 is TGCAGTGCTCCTCGACCTAGCGGGGGGGACTACGAGCAGTACTTC.

This sequence joins TRBV9 and TRBJ2-3, with 9 bases identical to TRBD2. J was trimmed by 1 base and V by 2 bases; bases with no gene match: 2. The CDR3 is 15 amino acids. Germline V CDR1 and CDR2: SGDLS, YYNGEE. The CDR3, as DNA: TGTGCCAGCAGCGTGTGGACTAGCGGCACAGATACGCAGTATTTT. This gives the protein CASSVWTSGTDTQYF.

The chain is built from TRBV2 and TRBJ2-5; D not resolved. CDR3 size: 10 residues. CDR1 and CDR2 from the germline V gene are SNHLY and FYNNEI. V was trimmed by 8 bases and J by 4 bases, leaving 5 bases between them. DNA of the CDR3: TGTGCCAGCGGGCGAGAGACCCAGTACTTC. This codes for CASGRETQYF.